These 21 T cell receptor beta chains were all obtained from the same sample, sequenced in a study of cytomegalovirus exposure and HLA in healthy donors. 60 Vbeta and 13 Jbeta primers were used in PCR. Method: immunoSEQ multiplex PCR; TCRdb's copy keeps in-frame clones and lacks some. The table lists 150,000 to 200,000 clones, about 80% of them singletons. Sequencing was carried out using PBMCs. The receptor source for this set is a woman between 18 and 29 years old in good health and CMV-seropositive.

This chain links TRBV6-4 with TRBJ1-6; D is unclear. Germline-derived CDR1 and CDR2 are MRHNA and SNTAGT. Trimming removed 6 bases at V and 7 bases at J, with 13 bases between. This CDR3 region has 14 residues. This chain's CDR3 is CASRRDGENSPLHF. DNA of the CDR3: TGTGCCAGCAGGCGAGACGGAGAGAATTCACCCCTCCACTTT.

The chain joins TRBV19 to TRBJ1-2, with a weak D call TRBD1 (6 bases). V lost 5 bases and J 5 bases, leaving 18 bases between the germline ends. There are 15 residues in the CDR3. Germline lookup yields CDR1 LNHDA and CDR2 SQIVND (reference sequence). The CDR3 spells CASSLISAGDYGYTF. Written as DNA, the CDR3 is TGTGCCAGTAGTCTAATCTCGGCAGGGGATTATGGCTACACCTTC.

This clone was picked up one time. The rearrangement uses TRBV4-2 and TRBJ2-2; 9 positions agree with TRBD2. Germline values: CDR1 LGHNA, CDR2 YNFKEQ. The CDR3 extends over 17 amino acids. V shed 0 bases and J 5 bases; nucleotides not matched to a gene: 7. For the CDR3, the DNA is TGTGCCAGCAGCCAAGATCGGCGAGCGGGGGGTACCGGGGAGCTGTTTTTT. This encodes CASSQDRRAGGTGELFF.

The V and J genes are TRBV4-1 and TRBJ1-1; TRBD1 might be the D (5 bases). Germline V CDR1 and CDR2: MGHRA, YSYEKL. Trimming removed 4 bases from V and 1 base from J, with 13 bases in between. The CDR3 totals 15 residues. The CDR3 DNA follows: TGCGCCAGCAGCCTGGATGGGGGAGGGAACACTGAAGCTTTCTTT. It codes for CASSLDGGGNTEAFF.

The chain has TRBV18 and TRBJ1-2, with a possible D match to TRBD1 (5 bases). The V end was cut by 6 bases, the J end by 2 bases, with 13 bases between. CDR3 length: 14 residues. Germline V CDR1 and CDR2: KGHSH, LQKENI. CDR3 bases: TGTGCCAGCTCGGAAATACAGGCAAACTATGGCTACACCTTC. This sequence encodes CASSEIQANYGYTF.

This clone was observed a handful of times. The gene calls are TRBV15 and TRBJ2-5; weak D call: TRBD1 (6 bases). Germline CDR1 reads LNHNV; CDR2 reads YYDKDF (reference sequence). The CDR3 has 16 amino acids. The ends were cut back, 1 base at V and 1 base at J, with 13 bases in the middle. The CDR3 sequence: CATSRGETGSQETQYF. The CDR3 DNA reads TGTGCCACCAGCAGAGGGGAGACAGGAAGCCAAGAGACCCAGTACTTC.

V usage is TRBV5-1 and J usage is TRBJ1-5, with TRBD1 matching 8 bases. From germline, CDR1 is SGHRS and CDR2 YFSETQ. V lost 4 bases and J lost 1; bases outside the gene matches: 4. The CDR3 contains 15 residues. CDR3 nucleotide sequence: TGCGCCAGCAGCCCCCGGACAGGGAGCAATCAGCCCCAGCATTTT. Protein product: CASSPRTGSNQPQHF.

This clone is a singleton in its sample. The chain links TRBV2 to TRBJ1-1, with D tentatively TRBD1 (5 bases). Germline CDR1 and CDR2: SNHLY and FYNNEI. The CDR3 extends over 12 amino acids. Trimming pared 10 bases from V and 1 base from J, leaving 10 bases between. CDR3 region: CANPQGNTEAFF. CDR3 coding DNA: TGTGCCAACCCCCAGGGGAACACTGAAGCTTTCTTT.

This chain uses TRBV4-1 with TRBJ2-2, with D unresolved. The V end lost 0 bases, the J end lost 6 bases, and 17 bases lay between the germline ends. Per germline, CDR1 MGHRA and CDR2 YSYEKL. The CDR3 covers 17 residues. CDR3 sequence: CASSQDSPGNVAGELFF. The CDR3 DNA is TGCGCCAGCAGCCAAGATAGTCCCGGTAACGTGGCCGGGGAGCTGTTTTTT.

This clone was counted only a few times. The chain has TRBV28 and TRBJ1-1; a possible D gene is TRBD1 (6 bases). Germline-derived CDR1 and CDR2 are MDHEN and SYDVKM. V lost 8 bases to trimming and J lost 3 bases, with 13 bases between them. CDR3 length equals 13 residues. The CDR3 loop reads CASGGRTYTEAFF. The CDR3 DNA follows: TGTGCCAGCGGGGGCAGGACCTACACTGAAGCTTTCTTT.

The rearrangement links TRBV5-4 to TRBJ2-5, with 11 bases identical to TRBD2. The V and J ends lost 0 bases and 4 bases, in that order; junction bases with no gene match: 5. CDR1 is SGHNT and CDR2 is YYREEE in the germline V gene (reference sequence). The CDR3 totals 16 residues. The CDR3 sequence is CASSLAIAGGGETQYF. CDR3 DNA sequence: TGTGCCAGCAGCTTGGCAATAGCGGGGGGGGGAGAGACCCAGTACTTC.

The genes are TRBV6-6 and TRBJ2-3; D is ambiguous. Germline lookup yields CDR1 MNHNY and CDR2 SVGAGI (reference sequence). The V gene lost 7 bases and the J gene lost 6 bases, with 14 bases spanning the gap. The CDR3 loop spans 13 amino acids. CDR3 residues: CASTLGPWDTQYF. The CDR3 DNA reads TGTGCCAGCACCCTAGGCCCTTGGGATACGCAGTATTTT.

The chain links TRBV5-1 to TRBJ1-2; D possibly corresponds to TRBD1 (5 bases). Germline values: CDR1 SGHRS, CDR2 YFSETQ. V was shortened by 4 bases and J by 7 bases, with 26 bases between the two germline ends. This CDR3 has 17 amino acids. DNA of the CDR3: TGCGCCAGCAGCCGGGCGGGGGGTGCCGCGGATCGACTTGGCTACACCTTC. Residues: CASSRAGGAADRLGYTF.

The chain's CDR3 is CASSQDRASYGYTF. As DNA, the CDR3 is TGCGCCAGCAGCCAAGACAGGGCCTCCTATGGCTACACCTTC. The chain uses TRBV4-3 and TRBJ1-2, with D possibly TRBD1 on 5 matching bases. In germline, CDR1 is LGHNA, CDR2 YSLEER. The V end lost 0 bases, the J end lost 4 bases, and 9 bases lay between the germline ends. The CDR3 spans 14 residues.

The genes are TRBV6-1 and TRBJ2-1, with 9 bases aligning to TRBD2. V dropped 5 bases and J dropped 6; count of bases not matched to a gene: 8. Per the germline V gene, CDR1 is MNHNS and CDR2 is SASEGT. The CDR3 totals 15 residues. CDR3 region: CASSPASGEFNEQFF. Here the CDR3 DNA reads TGTGCCAGCAGTCCTGCTAGCGGGGAGTTCAATGAGCAGTTCTTC.

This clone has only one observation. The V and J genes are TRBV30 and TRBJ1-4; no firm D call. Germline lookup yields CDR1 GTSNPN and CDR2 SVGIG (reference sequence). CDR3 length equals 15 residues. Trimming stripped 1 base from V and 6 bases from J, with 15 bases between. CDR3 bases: TGTGCCTGGAGTGGAGAAACAGAAGTTTATGAAAAACTGTTTTTT. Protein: CAWSGETEVYEKLFF.

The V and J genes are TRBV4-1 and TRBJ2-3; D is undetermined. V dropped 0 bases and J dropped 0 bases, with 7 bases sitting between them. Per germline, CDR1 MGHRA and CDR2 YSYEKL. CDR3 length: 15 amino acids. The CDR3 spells CASSQEGVSTDTQYF. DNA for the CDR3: TGCGCCAGCAGCCAAGAGGGCGTTAGCACAGATACGCAGTATTTT.

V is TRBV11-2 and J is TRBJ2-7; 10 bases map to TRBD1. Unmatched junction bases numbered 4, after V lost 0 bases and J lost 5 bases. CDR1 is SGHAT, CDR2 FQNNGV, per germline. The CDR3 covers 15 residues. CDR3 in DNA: TGTGCCAGCAGCTTAGAAGGGACAGGGGTACACGAGCAGTACTTC. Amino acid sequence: CASSLEGTGVHEQYF.

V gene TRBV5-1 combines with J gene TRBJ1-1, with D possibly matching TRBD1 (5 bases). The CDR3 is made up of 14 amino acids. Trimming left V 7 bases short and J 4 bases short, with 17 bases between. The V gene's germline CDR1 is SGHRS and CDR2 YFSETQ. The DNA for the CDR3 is TGCGCCAGCGGGGGGAATGCAGCTGGCACTGAAGCTTTCTTT. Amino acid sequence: CASGGNAAGTEAFF.

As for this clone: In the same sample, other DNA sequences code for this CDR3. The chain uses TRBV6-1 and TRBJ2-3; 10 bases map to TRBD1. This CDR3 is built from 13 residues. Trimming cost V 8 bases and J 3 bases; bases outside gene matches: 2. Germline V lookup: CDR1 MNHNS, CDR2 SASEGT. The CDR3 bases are TGTGCCAGCCGGGACAGGGGAACAGATACGCAGTATTTT. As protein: CASRDRGTDTQYF.

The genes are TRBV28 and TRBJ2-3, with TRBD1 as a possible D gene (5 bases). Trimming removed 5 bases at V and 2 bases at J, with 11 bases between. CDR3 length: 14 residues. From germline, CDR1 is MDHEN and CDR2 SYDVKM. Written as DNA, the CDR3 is TGTGCCAGCAGTGCCAGGGTAAACACAGATACGCAGTATTTT. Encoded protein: CASSARVNTDTQYF.